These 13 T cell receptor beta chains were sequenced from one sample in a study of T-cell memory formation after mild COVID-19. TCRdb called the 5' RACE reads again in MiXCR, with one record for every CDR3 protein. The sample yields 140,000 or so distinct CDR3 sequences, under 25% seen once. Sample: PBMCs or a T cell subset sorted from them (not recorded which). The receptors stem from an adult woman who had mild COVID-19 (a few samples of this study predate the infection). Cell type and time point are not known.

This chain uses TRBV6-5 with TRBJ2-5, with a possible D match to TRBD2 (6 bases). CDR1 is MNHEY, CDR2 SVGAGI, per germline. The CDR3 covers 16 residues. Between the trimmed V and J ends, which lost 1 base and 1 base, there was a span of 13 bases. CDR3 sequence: CASSYYGGPFQETQYF. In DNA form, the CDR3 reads TGTGCCAGCAGTTACTACGGGGGTCCGTTCCAAGAGACCCAGTACTTC.

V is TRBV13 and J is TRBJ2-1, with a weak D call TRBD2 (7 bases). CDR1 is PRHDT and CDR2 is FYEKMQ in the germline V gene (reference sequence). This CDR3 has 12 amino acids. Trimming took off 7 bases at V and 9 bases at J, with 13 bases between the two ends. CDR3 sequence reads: CASTLGGGEQFF. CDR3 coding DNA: TGTGCCAGCACGCTAGGGGGGGGTGAGCAGTTCTTC.

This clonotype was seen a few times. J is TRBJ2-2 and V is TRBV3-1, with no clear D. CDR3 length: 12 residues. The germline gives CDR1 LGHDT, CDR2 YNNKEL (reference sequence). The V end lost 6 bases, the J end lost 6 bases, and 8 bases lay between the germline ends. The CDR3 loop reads CASRRTPGELFF. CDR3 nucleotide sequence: TGTGCCAGCAGGAGAACACCCGGGGAGCTGTTTTTT.

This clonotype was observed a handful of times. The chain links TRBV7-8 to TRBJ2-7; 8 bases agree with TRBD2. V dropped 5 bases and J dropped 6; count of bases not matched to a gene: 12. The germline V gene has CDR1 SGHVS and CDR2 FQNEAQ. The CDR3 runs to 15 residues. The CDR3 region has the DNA TGTGCCAGCAGCCTCCGGACTAGCTTAGGGGGCGAGCAGTACTTC. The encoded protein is CASSLRTSLGGEQYF.

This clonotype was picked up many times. The CDR3 loop is CASSSVRTETQYF. Here the CDR3 DNA reads TGTGCCAGCAGCTCCGTGAGAACAGAGACCCAGTACTTC. The chain combines TRBV7-9 with TRBJ2-5; D is unclear. V was shortened by 4 bases and J by 4 bases, with 10 bases between the two germline ends. The CDR3 consists of 13 residues. Germline-derived CDR1 and CDR2 are SEHNR and FQNEAQ (reference sequence).

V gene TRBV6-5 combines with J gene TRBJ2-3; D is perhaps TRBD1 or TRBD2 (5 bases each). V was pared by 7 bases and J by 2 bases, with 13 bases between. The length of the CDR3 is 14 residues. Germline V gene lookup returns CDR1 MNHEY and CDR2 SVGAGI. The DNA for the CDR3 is TGTGCCAGCAAGCCGGGACCATTCACAGATACGCAGTATTTT. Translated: CASKPGPFTDTQYF.

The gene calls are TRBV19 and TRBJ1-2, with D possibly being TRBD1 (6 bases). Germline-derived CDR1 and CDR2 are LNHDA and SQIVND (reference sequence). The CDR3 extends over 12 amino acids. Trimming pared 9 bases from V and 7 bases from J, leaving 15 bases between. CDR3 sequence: CARRAYRVGYTF. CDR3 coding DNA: TGTGCCAGGAGAGCTTACAGGGTTGGCTACACCTTC.

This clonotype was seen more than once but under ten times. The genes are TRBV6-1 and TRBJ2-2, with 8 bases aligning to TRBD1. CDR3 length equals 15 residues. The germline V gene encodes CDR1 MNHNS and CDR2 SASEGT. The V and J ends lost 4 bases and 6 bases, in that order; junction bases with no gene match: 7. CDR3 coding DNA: TGTGCCAGCAGTGTCAGGACAGGGCTTGCCGGGGAGCTGTTTTTT. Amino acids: CASSVRTGLAGELFF.

The CDR3 region is CSARDTFGARRNEQFF. The CDR3, as DNA: TGCAGTGCTAGAGATACTTTCGGGGCTAGACGCAATGAGCAGTTCTTC. The gene calls are TRBV20-1 and TRBJ2-1; D might be TRBD1 or TRBD2, each matching 5 bases. The CDR3 is 16 residues long. V shed 0 bases and J shed 6 bases, with 18 bases lying between them. Germline values: CDR1 DFQATT, CDR2 SNEGSKA (reference sequence).

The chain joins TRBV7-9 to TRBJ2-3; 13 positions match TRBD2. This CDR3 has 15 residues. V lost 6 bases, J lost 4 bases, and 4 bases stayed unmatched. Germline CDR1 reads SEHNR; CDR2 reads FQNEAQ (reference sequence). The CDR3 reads CASRILAGGPDTQYF. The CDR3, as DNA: TGTGCCAGCAGAATACTAGCGGGGGGGCCAGATACGCAGTATTTT.

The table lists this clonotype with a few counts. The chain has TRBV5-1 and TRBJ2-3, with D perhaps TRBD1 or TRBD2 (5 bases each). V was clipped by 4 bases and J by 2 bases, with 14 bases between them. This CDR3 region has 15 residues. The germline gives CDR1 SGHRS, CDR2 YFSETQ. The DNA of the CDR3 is TGCGCCAGCAGCCACTTCCGGGACCTCACAGATACGCAGTATTTT. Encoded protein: CASSHFRDLTDTQYF.

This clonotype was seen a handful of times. The DNA for the CDR3 is TGCGCCAGCAGCCCCGGGGGGGCTGAAGAGACCCAGTACTTC. As protein: CASSPGGAEETQYF. The V and J genes are TRBV5-1 and TRBJ2-5; 8 bases are a match to TRBD2. The CDR3 has 14 amino acids. After removal of 4 bases from V and 3 bases from J, the junction contained 5 bases not matched to a gene. Germline lookup yields CDR1 SGHRS and CDR2 YFSETQ.

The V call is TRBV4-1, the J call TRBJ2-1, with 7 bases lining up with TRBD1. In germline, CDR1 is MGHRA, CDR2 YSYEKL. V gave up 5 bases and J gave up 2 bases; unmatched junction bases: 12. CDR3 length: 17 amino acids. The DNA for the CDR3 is TGCGCCAGCAGCTCGCTTGGCACAGGGGTTCCCTACAATGAGCAGTTCTTC. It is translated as CASSSLGTGVPYNEQFF.